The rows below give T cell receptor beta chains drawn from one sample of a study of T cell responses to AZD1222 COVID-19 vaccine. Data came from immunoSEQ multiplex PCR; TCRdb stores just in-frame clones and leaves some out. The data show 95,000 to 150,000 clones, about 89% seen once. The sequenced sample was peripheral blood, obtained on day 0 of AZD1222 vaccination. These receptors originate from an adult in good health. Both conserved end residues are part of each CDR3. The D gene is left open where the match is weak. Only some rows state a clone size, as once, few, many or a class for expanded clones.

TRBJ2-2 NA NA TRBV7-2 CASSPDGESNTGELFF TGTGCCAGCAGCCCTGATGGGGAGTCGAACACCGGGGAGCTGTTTTTT
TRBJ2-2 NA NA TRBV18 CASSPLADANTGELFF TGTGCCAGCTCACCACTAGCGGACGCGAACACCGGGGAGCTGTTTTTT
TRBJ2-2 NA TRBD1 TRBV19 CASSGTGVLGGELFF TGTGCCAGTTCCGGGACAGGGGTTCTTGGCGGGGAGCTGTTTTTT
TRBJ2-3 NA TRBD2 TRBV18 CASSPTGLLSGDTQYF TGTGCCAGCTCACCCACGGGACTACTAAGCGGGGATACGCAGTATTTT
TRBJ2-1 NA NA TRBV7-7 CASSLAYEVYNEQFF TGTGCTAGCAGCTTAGCGTACGAAGTGTACAATGAGCAGTTCTTC
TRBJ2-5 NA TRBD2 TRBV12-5 CASGPGLAGEVQYF TGTGCTAGTGGCCCGGGACTAGCGGGAGAAGTCCAGTACTTC
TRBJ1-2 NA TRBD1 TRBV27 CASSSTGVGYGYTF TGTGCCAGCAGTTCGACAGGGGTCGGCTATGGCTACACCTTC
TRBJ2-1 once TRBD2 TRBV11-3 CASSLGLAVPSEQFF TGTGCCAGCAGCCTAGGACTAGCGGTTCCTAGTGAGCAGTTCTTC
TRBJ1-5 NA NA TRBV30 CACQPQGSGNQPQHF TGTGCCTGCCAACCACAGGGTAGCGGCAATCAGCCCCAGCATTTT
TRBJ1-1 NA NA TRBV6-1 CASSEDGQTEAFF TGTGCCAGCAGTGAAGACGGACAAACTGAAGCTTTCTTT
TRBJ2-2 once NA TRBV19 CASSMDQATGELFF TGTGCCAGTAGTATGGACCAGGCCACCGGGGAGCTGTTTTTT
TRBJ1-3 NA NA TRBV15 CATSRDGDGRHGNTIYF TGTGCCACCAGCAGAGATGGTGACGGGAGGCATGGAAACACCATATATTTT
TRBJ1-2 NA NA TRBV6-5 CASSYLQGANYGYTF TGTGCCAGCAGTTATTTACAGGGTGCCAACTATGGCTACACCTTC
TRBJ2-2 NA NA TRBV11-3 CASSPTSTGGELFF TGTGCCAGCTCCCCCACCTCTACGGGCGGGGAGCTGTTTTTT
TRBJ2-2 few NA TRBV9 CASSVQGYTGELFF TGTGCCAGCAGCGTACAGGGGTACACCGGGGAGCTGTTTTTT
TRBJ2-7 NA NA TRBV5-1 CASSSGDREQYF TGCGCCAGCAGCTCGGGCGACAGGGAGCAGTACTTC
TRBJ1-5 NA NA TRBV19 CASSPPPPRNNQPQHF TGTGCCAGTAGCCCTCCCCCCCCGCGGAACAATCAGCCCCAGCATTTT
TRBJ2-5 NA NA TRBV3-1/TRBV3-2 CASSQAQFRGGRETQYF TGTGCCAGCAGCCAGGCTCAGTTTAGGGGAGGACGGGAGACCCAGTACTTC
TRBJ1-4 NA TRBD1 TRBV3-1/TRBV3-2 CASSQGGQGEKLFF TGTGCCAGCAGCCAAGGAGGACAGGGGGAAAAACTGTTTTTT
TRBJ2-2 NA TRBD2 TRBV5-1 CASSPRSSGNEHTGELFF TGCGCCAGCAGCCCCCGGTCTAGCGGGAATGAGCACACCGGGGAGCTGTTTTTT
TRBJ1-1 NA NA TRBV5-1 CASSFGASNTEAFF TGCGCCAGCAGCTTCGGGGCTTCAAACACTGAAGCTTTCTTT
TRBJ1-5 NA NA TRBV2 CASSRQANQPQHF TGTGCCAGCAGTAGACAGGCCAATCAGCCCCAGCATTTT
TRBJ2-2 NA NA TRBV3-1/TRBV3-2 CASSLRMGGELFF TGTGCCAGCAGCCTTAGAATGGGTGGGGAGCTGTTTTTT
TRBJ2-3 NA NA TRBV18 CASSPGLQRTDTQYF TGTGCCAGCTCACCCGGACTACAACGCACAGATACGCAGTATTTT
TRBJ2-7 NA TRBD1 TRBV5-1 CASSLFQGAKYEQYF TGCGCCAGCAGTCTCTTCCAGGGGGCGAAGTACGAGCAGTACTTC
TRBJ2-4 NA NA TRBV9 CASSVDRDGKNIQYF TGTGCCAGCAGCGTCGATCGGGACGGGAAAAACATTCAGTACTTC
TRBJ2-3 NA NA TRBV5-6 CASSWRSRDLQYF TGTGCCAGCAGCTGGAGGTCTAGGGACCTCCAGTATTTT
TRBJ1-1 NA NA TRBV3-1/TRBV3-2 CASTRANTEAFF TGTGCCAGCACCCGGGCCAACACTGAAGCTTTCTTT
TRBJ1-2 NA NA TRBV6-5 CASSYSKGSSYGYTF TGTGCCAGCAGTTACTCGAAGGGCAGCTCCTATGGCTACACCTTC
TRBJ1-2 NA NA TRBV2 CASSEDQGAVYGYTF TGTGCCAGCAGTGAAGACCAGGGAGCGGTCTATGGCTACACCTTC